This T cell receptor beta chain was recorded in a study of blood T cell repertoires in COVID-19. About the study: T cells, B-cell-depleted T cells, or PBMCs provided the cDNA or gDNA that served as material.

TCRdb keeps only in-frame clones here, not all; method: immunoSEQ multiplex PCR. The repertoire consists of around 94,000 clones, with about 80% occurring once and the leading ten covering roughly 19%. Germline V CDR1 and CDR2: LNHNV, YYDKDF (reference sequence). V was clipped by 3 bases and J by 0 bases, with 12 bases between them. There are 16 residues in the CDR3. The rearrangement links TRBV15 to TRBJ2-1; no reliable D call. This TCR came from a human donor in a cohort sampled during active COVID-19. Material: peripheral blood. CDR3 region: CATSRERSSSYNEQFF. In DNA form, the CDR3 reads TGTGCCACCAGCAGGGAGAGGTCAAGCTCCTACAATGAGCAGTTCTTC.